This TCR beta chain was recovered during a study of blood T cell repertoires in COVID-19 (TCRdb year 2020). Background on the whole study: Samples from collaborators originated in the United States, Italy and Spain and spanned both the acute and convalescent phases of COVID-19. The material from the prospective study consisted of cDNA or gDNA derived from T cells, B-cell-depleted T cells, or PBMCs. The dataset comprised deeply sampled blood TCRbeta repertoires from subjects exposed to, actively infected with, or recovered from COVID-19. The repertoires were made available in a free public database intended to serve as a resource for research on the immune response to SARS-CoV-2. The samples were drawn from two sources: the first 160 participants of the ongoing ImmuneRACE study, and fewer than 1,500 subjects contributed by 6 global collaborators. Sample metadata almost always included a de-identified subject ID, COVID-19 status, age in years and sex. Where HLA class I and class II types were available, the types were taken from metadata supplied by the sample provider, not from assay-based typing. The investigation overall reported the following: The amount of clinical and demographic metadata varied by source and participant and was provided uncurated.

A word on this clone: The specificity of this receptor is unknown. Qualities for individual bases were not recorded, and no much larger clone is one base off.

TCRbeta CDR3 regions were amplified from genomic DNA by means of the immunoSEQ Assay, a bias-controlled multiplex PCR. In the source study's methods: The number of nucleated cells in each sample was estimated from the amplification of reference gene primers within the assay. To quantify the absolute abundance of each unique TCRbeta CDR3 rearrangement, sequence reads were collapsed and filtered. Productive Simpson clonality was computed per sample as the square root of Simpson's diversity index over productive rearrangements. Sourced from immuneACCESS, this table was stored by TCRdb with only in-frame sequences that have V and J called. A share of the clones is absent; for the studies checked, an unresolved V gene accounts for under half, and the remainder has no known explanation. V and J calls plus clone size are reproduced from that table; the DNA served to infer D and trimming. Recorded for this sample are 150,000 to 200,000 clones; roughly 87% of them occurred a single time. The ten largest clones capture about 3.9% of the sample.

A second Seattle source provided samples from volunteer blood donors who had recovered from COVID-19. Whole blood was collected in K2EDTA tubes by collaborating institutions according to the institutions' own protocols. Collaborator samples were shipped for TCRbeta analysis as frozen whole blood, isolated PBMCs, or DNA extracted from either sample type. Via the germline V gene, CDR1 is SNHLY and CDR2 FYNNEI. Trimming at the junction amounts to 9 bases on V and 6 bases on J, and the germline ends lie 11 bases apart. The CDR3 sequence holds 11 residues, the cysteine and phenylalanine included. Solely the CDR3 DNA is kept, with 33 bases framed from the first base.

The rearrangement joined TRBV2 to TRBJ1-1; too little of a D gene remains to name it. The TCR originated in a woman aged 55-70 years who had recovered from COVID-19. The sequencing input was peripheral blood. The CDR3 protein is CASSQSPEAFF. The nucleotides are TGTGCCAGTAGCCAATCCCCTGAAGCTTTCTTT.